The T cell receptor (beta chain) described here comes from a study of OX40 agonist ivuxolimab in advanced cancers. V was pared by 4 bases and J by 10 bases, with 16 bases of the junction left unmatched. The CDR3 contains 17 residues. The germline CDR1 and CDR2 sequences are SGHDN and FVKESK. Measured with immunoSEQ multiplex PCR; TCRdb has only the in-frame clones, and not every one. The sample shows over 45,000 clones, around 85% of them seen only once. The TCR sequence derives from an adult with an advanced solid tumor such as melanoma, head and neck, liver or kidney cancer. The V call is TRBV14, the J call TRBJ1-6, with TRBD1 identical over 7 bases. This material consisted of CD4+ or CD8+ T cells sorted from blood, taken in a trial of the OX40 agonist ivuxolimab. CDR3 sequence reads: CASSPPRWTGRISPLHF. In DNA form, the CDR3 reads TGTGCCAGCAGCCCCCCACGTTGGACAGGCCGTATCTCACCCCTCCACTTT. The entire variable domain, with the rest obtained from reference TRBV14 and TRBJ1-6, is as follows: EAGVTQFPSHSVIEKGQTVTLRCDPISGHDNLYWYRRVMGKEIKFLLHFVKESKQDESGMPNNRFLAERTGGTYSTLKVQPAELEDSGVYFCASSPPRWTGRISPLHFGNGTRLTVT.